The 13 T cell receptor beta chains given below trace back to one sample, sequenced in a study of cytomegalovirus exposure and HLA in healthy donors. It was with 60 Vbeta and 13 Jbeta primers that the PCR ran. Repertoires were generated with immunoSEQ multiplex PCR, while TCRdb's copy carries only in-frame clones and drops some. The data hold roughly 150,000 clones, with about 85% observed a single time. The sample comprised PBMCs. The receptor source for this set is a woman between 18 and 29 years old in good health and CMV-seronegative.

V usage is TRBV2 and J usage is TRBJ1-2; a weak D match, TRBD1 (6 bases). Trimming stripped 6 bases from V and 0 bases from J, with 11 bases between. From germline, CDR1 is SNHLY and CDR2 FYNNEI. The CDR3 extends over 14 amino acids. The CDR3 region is CASRGDITNYGYTF. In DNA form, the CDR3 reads TGTGCCAGCAGGGGGGACATTACTAACTATGGCTACACCTTC.

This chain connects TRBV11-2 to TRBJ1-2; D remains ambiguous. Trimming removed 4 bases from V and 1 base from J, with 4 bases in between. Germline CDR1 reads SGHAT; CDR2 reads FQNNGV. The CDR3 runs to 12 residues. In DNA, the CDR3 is TGTGCCAGCAGCTCGTATAACTATGGCTACACCTTC. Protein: CASSSYNYGYTF.

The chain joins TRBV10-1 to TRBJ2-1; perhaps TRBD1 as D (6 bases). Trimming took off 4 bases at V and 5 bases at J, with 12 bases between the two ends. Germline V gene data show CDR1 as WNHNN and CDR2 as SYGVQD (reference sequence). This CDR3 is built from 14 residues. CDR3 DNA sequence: TGCGCCAGCAGTGGGGCAGGGGTGGACAATGAGCAGTTCTTC. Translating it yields CASSGAGVDNEQFF.

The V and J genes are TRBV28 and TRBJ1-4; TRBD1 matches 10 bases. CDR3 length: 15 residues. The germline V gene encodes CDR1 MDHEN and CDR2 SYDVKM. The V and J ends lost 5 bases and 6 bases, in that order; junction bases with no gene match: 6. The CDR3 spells CASSPRGQGYEKLFF. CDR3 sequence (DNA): TGTGCCAGCAGTCCACGGGGACAGGGGTATGAAAAACTGTTTTTT.

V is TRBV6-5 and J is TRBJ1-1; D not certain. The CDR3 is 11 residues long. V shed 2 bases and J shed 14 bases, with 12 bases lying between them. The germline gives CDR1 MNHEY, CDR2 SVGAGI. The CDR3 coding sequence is TGTGCCAGCAGTTACGGATTCGGGGTGTTCTTT. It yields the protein CASSYGFGVFF.

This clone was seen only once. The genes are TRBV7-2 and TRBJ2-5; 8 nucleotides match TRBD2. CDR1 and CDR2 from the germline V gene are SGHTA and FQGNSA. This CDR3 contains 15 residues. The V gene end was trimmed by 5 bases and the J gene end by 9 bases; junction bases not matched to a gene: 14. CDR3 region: CASSIRWSGSRSQYF. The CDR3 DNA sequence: TGTGCCAGCAGCATTCGATGGAGCGGGAGTAGGTCCCAGTACTTC.

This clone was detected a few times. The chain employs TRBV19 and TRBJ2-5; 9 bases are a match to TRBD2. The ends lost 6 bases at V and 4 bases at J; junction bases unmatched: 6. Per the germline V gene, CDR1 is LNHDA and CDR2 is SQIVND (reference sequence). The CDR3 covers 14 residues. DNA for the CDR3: TGTGCCAGTAGAGTAGCGGGAGAAACAGAGACCCAGTACTTC. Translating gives CASRVAGETETQYF. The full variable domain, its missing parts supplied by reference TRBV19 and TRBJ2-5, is DGGITQSPKYLFRKEGQNVTLSCEQNLNHDAMYWYRQDPGQGLRLIYYSQIVNDFQKGDIAEGYSVSREKKESFPLTVTSAQKNPTAFYLCASRVAGETETQYFGPGTRLLVL.

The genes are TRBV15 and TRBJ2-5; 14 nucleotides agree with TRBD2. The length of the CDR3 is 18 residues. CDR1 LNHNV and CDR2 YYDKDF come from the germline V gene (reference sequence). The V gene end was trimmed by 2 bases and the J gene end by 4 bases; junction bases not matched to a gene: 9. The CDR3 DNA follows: TGTGCCACCAGCAGAAACCGCGGACTAGCGGGGGGAGGAGAGACCCAGTACTTC. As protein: CATSRNRGLAGGGETQYF.

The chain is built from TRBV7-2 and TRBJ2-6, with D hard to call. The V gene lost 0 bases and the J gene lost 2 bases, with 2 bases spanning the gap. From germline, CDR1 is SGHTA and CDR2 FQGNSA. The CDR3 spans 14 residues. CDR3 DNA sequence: TGTGCCAGCAGCTTAGCCGCTGGGGCCAACGTCCTGACTTTC. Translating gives CASSLAAGANVLTF.

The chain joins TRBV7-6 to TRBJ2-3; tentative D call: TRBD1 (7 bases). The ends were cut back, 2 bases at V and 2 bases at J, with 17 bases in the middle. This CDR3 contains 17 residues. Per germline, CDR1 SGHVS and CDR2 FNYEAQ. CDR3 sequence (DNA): TGTGCCAGCAGCTTACTGGAGGGACAGTTCCTCACAGATACGCAGTATTTT. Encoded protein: CASSLLEGQFLTDTQYF.

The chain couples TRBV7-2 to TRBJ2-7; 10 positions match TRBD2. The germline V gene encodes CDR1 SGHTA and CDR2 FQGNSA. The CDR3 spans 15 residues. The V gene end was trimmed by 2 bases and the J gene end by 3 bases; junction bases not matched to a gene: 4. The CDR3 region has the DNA TGTGCCAGCAGCTTACTAGCGGGAGAGTACTACGAGCAGTACTTC. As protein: CASSLLAGEYYEQYF.

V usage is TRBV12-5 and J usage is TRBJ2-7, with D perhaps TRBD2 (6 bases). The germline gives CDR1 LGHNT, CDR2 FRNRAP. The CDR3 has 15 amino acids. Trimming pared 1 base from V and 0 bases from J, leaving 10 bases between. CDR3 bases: TGTGCTAGTGGTTTGGGACTAGGCGACTCCTACGAGCAGTACTTC. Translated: CASGLGLGDSYEQYF.

The CDR3 sequence is CASSPSLGGGDEQFF. The DNA for the CDR3 is TGTGCCAGCAGTCCCTCGTTAGGGGGTGGGGATGAGCAGTTCTTC. The J gene is TRBJ2-1, the V gene TRBV28, with a possible D match to TRBD1 (6 bases). Trimming stripped 5 bases from V and 8 bases from J, with 19 bases between. Germline values: CDR1 MDHEN, CDR2 SYDVKM. The length of the CDR3 is 15 residues. Full variable domain (outside the CDR3, taken from reference TRBV28 and TRBJ2-1): DVKVTQSSRYLVKRTGEKVFLECVQDMDHENMFWYRQDPGLGLRLIYFSYDVKMKEKGDIPEGYSVSREKKERFSLILESASTNQTSMYLCASSPSLGGGDEQFFGPGTRLTVL.